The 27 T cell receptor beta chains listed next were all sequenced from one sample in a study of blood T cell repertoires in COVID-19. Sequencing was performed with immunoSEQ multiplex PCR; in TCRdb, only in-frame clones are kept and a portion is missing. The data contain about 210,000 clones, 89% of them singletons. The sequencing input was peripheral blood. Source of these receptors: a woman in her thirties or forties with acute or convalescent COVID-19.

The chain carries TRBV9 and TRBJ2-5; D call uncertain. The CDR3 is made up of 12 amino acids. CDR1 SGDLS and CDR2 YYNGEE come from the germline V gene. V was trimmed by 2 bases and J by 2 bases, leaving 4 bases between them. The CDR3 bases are TGTGCCAGCAGCGTCTCGCAAGAGACCCAGTACTTC. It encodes CASSVSQETQYF.

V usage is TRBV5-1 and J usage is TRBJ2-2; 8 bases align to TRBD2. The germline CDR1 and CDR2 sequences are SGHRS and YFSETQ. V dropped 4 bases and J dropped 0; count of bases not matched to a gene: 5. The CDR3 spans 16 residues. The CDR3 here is CASSTTGGPNTGELFF. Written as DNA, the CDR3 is TGCGCCAGCAGCACGACGGGGGGGCCGAACACCGGGGAGCTGTTTTTT.

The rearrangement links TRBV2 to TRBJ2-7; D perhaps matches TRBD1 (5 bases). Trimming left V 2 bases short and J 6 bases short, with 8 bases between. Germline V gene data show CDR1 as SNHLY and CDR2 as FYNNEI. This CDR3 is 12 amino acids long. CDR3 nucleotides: TGTGCCAGCAGTGAACAGGGTGGCGAGCAGTACGTC. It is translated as CASSEQGGEQYV.

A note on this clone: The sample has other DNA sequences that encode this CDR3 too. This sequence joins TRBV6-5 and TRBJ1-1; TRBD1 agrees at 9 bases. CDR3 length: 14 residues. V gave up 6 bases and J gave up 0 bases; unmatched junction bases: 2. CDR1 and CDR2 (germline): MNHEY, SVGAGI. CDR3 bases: TGTGCCAGCAGAGGACAGGGGCTGAACACTGAAGCTTTCTTT. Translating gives CASRGQGLNTEAFF.

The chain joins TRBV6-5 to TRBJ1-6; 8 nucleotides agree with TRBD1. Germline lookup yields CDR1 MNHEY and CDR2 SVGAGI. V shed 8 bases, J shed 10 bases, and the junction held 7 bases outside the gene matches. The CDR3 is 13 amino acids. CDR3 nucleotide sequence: TGTGCCAGCGGACAGGGACCTAGGTCACCCCTCCACTTT. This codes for CASGQGPRSPLHF.

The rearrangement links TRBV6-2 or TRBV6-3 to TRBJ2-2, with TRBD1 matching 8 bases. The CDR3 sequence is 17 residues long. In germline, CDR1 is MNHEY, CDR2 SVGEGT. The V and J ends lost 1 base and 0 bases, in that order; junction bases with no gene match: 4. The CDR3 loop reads CASSYFRGRTNTGELFF. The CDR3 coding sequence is TGTGCCAGCAGTTACTTCAGGGGGCGAACGAACACCGGGGAGCTGTTTTTT.

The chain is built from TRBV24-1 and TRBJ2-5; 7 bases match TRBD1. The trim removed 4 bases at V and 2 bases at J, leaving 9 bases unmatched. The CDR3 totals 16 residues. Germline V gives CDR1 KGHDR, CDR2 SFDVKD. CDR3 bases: TGTGCCACCAGTGACTCCGGGACAGCAATGCAAGAGACCCAGTACTTC. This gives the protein CATSDSGTAMQETQYF.

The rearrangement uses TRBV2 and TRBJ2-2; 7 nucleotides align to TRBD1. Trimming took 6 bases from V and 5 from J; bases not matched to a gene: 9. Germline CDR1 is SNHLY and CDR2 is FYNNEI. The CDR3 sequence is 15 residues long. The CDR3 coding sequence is TGTGCCAGCAGGAGACAGGGTATCTTAACCGGGGAGCTGTTTTTT. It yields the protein CASRRQGILTGELFF.

CDR3 sequence: CASSESGDYSTDTQYF. CDR3 sequence (DNA): TGCGCCAGCAGTGAGTCGGGGGACTATAGCACAGATACGCAGTATTTT. This chain uses TRBV10-1 with TRBJ2-3; 7 bases align to TRBD2. The germline CDR1 and CDR2 sequences are WNHNN and SYGVQD (reference sequence). Unmatched junction bases numbered 3, after V lost 0 bases and J lost 0 bases. The CDR3 spans 16 residues.

This chain's CDR3 is CASSEYGRGNQPQHF. The CDR3 bases are TGTGCCAGCAGTGAGTACGGTAGAGGCAATCAGCCCCAGCATTTT. The genes are TRBV2 and TRBJ1-5; D is unclear. V lost 3 bases and J lost 2, with 11 bases in between. Germline V lookup: CDR1 SNHLY, CDR2 FYNNEI. CDR3 length equals 15 residues.

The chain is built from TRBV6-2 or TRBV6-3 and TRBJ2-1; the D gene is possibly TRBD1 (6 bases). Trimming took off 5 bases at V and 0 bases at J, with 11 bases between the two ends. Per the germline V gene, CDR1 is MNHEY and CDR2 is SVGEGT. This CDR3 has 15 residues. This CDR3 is CASSGQTPSYNEQFF. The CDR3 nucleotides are TGTGCCAGCAGTGGACAGACCCCCTCCTACAATGAGCAGTTCTTC.

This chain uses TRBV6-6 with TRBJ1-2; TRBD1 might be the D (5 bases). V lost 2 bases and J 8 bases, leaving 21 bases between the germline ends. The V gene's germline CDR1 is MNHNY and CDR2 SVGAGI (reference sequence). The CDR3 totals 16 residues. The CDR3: CASSYLNTGSEGGYTF. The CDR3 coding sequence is TGTGCCAGCAGTTACCTTAACACAGGTTCCGAAGGGGGCTACACCTTC.

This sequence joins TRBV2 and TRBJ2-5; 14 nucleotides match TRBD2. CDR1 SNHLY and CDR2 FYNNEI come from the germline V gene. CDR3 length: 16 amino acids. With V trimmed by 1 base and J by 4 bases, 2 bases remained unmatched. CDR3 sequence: CASSEGLAGGRETQYF. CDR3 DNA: TGTGCCAGCAGTGAAGGACTAGCGGGGGGGCGAGAGACCCAGTACTTC.

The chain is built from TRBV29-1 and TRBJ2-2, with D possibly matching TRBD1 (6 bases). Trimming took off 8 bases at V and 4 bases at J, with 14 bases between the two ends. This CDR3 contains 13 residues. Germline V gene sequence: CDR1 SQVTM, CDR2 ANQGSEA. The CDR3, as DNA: TGCAGCACCCGACAAGGGGGCACCGGGGAGCTGTTTTTT. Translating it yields CSTRQGGTGELFF.

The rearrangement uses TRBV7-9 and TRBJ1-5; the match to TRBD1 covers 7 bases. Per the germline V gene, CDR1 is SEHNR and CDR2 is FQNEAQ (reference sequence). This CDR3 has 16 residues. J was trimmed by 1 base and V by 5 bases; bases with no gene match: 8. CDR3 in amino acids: CASSQDRFGSNQPQHF. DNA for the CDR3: TGTGCCAGCAGCCAGGACAGGTTTGGGAGCAATCAGCCCCAGCATTTT.

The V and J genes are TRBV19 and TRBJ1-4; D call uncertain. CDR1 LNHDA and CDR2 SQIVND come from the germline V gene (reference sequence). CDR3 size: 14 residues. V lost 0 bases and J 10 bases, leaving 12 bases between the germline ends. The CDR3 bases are TGTGCCAGTAGTATAGATGCTCGACGAGGAAAACTGTTTTTT. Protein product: CASSIDARRGKLFF.

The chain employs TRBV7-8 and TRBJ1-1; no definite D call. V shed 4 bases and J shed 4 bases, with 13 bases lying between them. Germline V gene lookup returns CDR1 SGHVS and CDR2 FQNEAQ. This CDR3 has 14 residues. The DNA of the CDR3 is TGTGCCAGCAGCTCAACCACGGGTGGCACTGAAGCTTTCTTT. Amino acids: CASSSTTGGTEAFF.

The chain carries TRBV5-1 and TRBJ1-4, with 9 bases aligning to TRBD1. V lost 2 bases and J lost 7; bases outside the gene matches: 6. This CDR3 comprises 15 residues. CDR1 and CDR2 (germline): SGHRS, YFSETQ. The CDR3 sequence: CASSFGTGRGEKLFF. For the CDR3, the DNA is TGCGCCAGCAGCTTCGGGACAGGGCGCGGTGAAAAACTGTTTTTT.

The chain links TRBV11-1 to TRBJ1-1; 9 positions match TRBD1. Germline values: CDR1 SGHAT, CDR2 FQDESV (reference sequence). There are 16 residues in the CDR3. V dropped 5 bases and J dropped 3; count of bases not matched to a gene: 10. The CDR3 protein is CASSIDRGVKDTEAFF. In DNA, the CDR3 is TGTGCCAGCAGCATAGACAGGGGGGTGAAGGACACTGAAGCTTTCTTT. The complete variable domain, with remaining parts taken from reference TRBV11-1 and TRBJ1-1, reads EAEVAQSPRYKITEKSQAVAFWCDPISGHATLYWYRQILGQGPELLVQFQDESVVDDSQLPKDRFSAERLKGVDSTLKIQPAELGDSAMYLCASSIDRGVKDTEAFFGQGTRLTVV.

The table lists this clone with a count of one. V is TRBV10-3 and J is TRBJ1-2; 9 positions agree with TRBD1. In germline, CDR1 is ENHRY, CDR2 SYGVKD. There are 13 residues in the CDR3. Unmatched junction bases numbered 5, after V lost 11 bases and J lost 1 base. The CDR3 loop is CALRQGVNYGYTF. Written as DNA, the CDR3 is TGTGCCCTGCGACAGGGGGTTAACTATGGCTACACCTTC.

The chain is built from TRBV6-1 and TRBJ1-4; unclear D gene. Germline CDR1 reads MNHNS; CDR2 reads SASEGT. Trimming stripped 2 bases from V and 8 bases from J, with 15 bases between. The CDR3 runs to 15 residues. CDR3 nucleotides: TGTGCCAGCAGTGAACCGGCCCTTGGGAGCGAAAAACTGTTTTTT. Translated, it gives CASSEPALGSEKLFF.

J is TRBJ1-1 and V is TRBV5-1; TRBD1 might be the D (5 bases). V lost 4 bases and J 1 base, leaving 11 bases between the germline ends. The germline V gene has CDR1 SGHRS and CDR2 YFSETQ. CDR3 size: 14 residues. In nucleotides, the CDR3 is TGCGCCAGCAGCCTTATGGGGCGGAACACTGAAGCTTTCTTT. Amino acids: CASSLMGRNTEAFF.

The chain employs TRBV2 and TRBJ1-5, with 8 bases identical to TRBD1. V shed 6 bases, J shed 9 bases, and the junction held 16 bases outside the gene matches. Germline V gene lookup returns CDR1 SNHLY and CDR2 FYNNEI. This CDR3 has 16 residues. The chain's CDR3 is CASRESRGRVSMPQHF. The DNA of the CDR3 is TGTGCCAGCAGAGAGTCCAGGGGGCGGGTCAGTATGCCCCAGCATTTT. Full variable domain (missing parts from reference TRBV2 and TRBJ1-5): EPEVTQTPSHQVTQMGQEVILRCVPISNHLYFYWYRQILGQKVEFLVSFYNNEISEKSEIFDDQFSVERPDGSNFTLKIRSTKLEDSAMYFCASRESRGRVSMPQHFGDGTRLSIL.

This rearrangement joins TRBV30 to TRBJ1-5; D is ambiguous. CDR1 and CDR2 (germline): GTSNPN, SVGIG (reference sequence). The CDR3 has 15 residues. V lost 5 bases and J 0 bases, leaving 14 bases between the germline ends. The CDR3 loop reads CAWDDGINSNQPQHF. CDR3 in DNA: TGTGCCTGGGACGACGGGATAAATAGCAATCAGCCCCAGCATTTT.

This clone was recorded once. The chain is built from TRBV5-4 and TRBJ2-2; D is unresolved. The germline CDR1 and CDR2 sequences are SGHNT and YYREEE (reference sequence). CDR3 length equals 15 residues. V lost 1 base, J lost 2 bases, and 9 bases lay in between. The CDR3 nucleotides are TGTGCCAGCAGCTTGAGTCGGGTTAACACCGGGGAGCTGTTTTTT. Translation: CASSLSRVNTGELFF.

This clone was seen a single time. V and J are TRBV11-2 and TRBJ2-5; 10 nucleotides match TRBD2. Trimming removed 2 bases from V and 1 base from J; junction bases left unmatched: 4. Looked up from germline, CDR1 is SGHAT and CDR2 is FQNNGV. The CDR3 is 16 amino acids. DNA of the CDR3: TGTGCCAGCAGCTTACTCATAGCGGGGGGCCAAGAGACCCAGTACTTC. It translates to CASSLLIAGGQETQYF.

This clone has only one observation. The CDR3 is CASSLALVRTSGRAGELFF. In DNA form, the CDR3 reads TGTGCCAGCAGCTTAGCGCTAGTCCGGACTAGCGGGCGGGCCGGGGAGCTGTTTTTT. This chain links TRBV7-9 with TRBJ2-2; 11 bases line up with TRBD2. The ends lost 0 bases at V and 6 bases at J; junction bases unmatched: 12. The V gene's germline CDR1 is SEHNR and CDR2 FQNEAQ (reference sequence). This CDR3 comprises 19 residues. Full variable domain (remainder filled in from reference TRBV7-9 and TRBJ2-2): DTGVSQNPRHKITKRGQNVTFRCDPISEHNRLYWYRQTLGQGPEFLTYFQNEAQLEKSRLLSDRFSAERPKGSFSTLEIQRTEQGDSAMYLCASSLALVRTSGRAGELFFGEGSRLTVL.